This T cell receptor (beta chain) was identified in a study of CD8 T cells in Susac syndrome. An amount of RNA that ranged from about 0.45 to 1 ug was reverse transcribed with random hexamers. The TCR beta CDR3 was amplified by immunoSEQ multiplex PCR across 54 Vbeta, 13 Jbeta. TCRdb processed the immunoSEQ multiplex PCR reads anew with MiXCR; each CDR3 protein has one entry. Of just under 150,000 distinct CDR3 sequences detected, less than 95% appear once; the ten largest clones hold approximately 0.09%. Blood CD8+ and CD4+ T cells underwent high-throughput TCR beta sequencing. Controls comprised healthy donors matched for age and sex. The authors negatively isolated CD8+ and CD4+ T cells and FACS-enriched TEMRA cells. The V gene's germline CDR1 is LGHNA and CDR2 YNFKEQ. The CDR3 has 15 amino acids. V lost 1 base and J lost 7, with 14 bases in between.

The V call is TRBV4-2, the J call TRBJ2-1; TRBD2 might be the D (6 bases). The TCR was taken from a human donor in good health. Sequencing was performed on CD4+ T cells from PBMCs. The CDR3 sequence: CASSQGGEVVNEQFF. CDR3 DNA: TGTGCCAGCAGCCAAGGAGGGGAGGTTGTTAATGAGCAGTTCTTC.